The 22 T cell receptor beta chains in this list originate from one sample, sequenced in a study of blood T cells in healthy people across ages (dated by TCRdb to the mid-2010s). To prepare the library, 5' RACE was applied. The sequencing machine was an Illumina HiSeq 2500. A second PCR of roughly 7 to 11 cycles was performed with a sample-barcoded 5' primer and a J-beta primer mix. The public sequencing data were trimmed at Q25 with fastp and processed into clonotypes with MiXCR by TCRdb, which kept only in-frame beta chains. Under each unique CDR3 protein, matching rows form one entry showing the most common genes and DNA. The table for this sample lists over 950,000 distinct CDR3 sequences; 35% to 45% of them were counted only once. The top ten constitute approximately 14% of the sample. Sequencing was carried out using blood. The source of these receptors is a man younger than 30 in good health.

This clonotype was recorded a few times. V is TRBV4-1 and J is TRBJ2-1; D is uncertain. V was pared by 4 bases and J by 3 bases, with 31 bases between. The CDR3 totals 21 residues. CDR1 and CDR2 from the germline V gene are MGHRA and YSYEKL. Written as DNA, the CDR3 is TGCGCCAGCAGCCGGATATATCCGGGTCTCGAAAGCCATATTGACTACAATGAGCAGTTCTTC. Translated, it gives CASSRIYPGLESHIDYNEQFF.

The chain recombines TRBV4-1 with TRBJ1-1, with D uncertain. Per the germline V gene, CDR1 is MGHRA and CDR2 is YSYEKL. There are 13 residues in the CDR3. Trimming took off 0 bases at V and 8 bases at J, with 10 bases between the two ends. CDR3 in amino acids: CASSQDIMSEAFF. In DNA, the CDR3 is TGCGCCAGCAGCCAAGATATCATGTCGGAAGCTTTCTTT.

The J gene is TRBJ2-7, the V gene TRBV6-5; D may be TRBD1 (5 bases). CDR1 and CDR2 (germline): MNHEY, SVGAGI. The V gene lost 2 bases and the J gene lost 0 bases, with 8 bases spanning the gap. The CDR3 sequence is 14 residues long. The CDR3, as DNA: TGTGCCAGCAGTTACCGGACAAGCTCCTACGAGCAGTACTTC. Its translation is CASSYRTSSYEQYF.

In DNA form, the CDR3 reads TGTGCCAGCAGCTTAGTTTCGACAAGCAGCAATCAGCCCCAGCATTTT. Its protein is CASSLVSTSSNQPQHF. The chain uses TRBV7-2 and TRBJ1-5, with unresolved D. In germline, CDR1 is SGHTA, CDR2 FQGNSA. This CDR3 is 16 amino acids long. V was shortened by 1 base and J by 1 base, with 11 bases between the two germline ends.

This clonotype was observed a few times. This chain joins TRBV7-3 and TRBJ2-1; 8 nucleotides align to TRBD2. Germline V gene data show CDR1 as SGHTA and CDR2 as FQGTGA. This CDR3 region has 16 residues. Losses at the gene ends were 5 bases for V and 7 bases for J; bases not matched to a gene: 13. CDR3 amino acids: CASSPTRASGLNEQFF. The DNA for the CDR3 is TGTGCCAGCAGCCCAACTCGGGCTAGCGGGCTAAATGAGCAGTTCTTC. The full variable domain, rest sourced from reference TRBV7-3 and TRBJ2-1, is GAGVSQTPSNKVTEKGKYVELRCDPISGHTALYWYRQSLGQGPEFLIYFQGTGAADDSGLPNDRFFAVRPEGSVSTLKIQRTERGDSAVYLCASSPTRASGLNEQFFGPGTRLTVL.

There are a few counts of this clonotype. The chain has TRBV14 and TRBJ2-5; no clear D. This CDR3 spans 12 amino acids. The germline V gene has CDR1 SGHDN and CDR2 FVKESK. The ends were cut back, 3 bases at V and 2 bases at J, with 4 bases in the middle. CDR3: CASSHTQETQYF. DNA for the CDR3: TGTGCCAGCAGCCATACTCAAGAGACCCAGTACTTC.

This clonotype has only one observation. The chain combines TRBV5-1 with TRBJ2-2; D possibly corresponds to TRBD1 (7 bases). Germline V lookup: CDR1 SGHRS, CDR2 YFSETQ. V dropped 0 bases and J dropped 5 bases, with 14 bases sitting between them. The CDR3 extends over 16 amino acids. Here the CDR3 reads CASSLEGGAGTGELFF. CDR3 DNA: TGCGCCAGCAGCTTGGAAGGGGGCGCGGGAACCGGGGAGCTGTTTTTT.

This clonotype appeared a few times. This rearrangement joins TRBV20-1 to TRBJ1-5; tentative D call: TRBD1 (5 bases). The V gene lost 5 bases and the J gene lost 0 bases, with 14 bases spanning the gap. Germline V gene sequence: CDR1 DFQATT, CDR2 SNEGSKA (reference sequence). The CDR3 sequence is 15 residues long. The CDR3 bases are TGCAGTGCTGCAAGGGGTCCTTATAGCAATCAGCCCCAGCATTTT. Amino acids: CSAARGPYSNQPQHF.

The chain has TRBV4-2 and TRBJ2-5; D is uncertain. The CDR3 runs to 15 residues. Germline lookup yields CDR1 LGHNA and CDR2 YNFKEQ. V was cut by 4 bases and J by 3 bases, with 15 bases left in between. The CDR3 region is CASSPYSASEETQYF. The CDR3, as DNA: TGTGCCAGCAGCCCCTACTCAGCCTCGGAAGAGACCCAGTACTTC.

CDR3 sequence: CASSERRTGNEQFF. The CDR3 nucleotides are TGTGCCAGCAGCGAAAGAAGGACAGGGAATGAGCAGTTCTTC. V gene TRBV11-1 combines with J gene TRBJ2-1; 8 bases agree with TRBD1. Per the germline V gene, CDR1 is SGHAT and CDR2 is FQDESV (reference sequence). There are 14 residues in the CDR3. J was trimmed by 7 bases and V by 5 bases; bases with no gene match: 7. The variable domain in full, completed from reference TRBV11-1 and TRBJ2-1, reads EAEVAQSPRYKITEKSQAVAFWCDPISGHATLYWYRQILGQGPELLVQFQDESVVDDSQLPKDRFSAERLKGVDSTLKIQPAELGDSAMYLCASSERRTGNEQFFGPGTRLTVL.

This clonotype appeared a few times. The J gene is TRBJ2-1, the V gene TRBV7-2; D ambiguous. Germline lookup yields CDR1 SGHTA and CDR2 FQGNSA. Trimming removed 1 base from V and 7 bases from J, with 8 bases in between. This CDR3 has 13 residues. The CDR3, as DNA: TGTGCCAGCAGCTTAGATCTAGAGAATGAGCAGTTCTTC. Translating gives CASSLDLENEQFF.

Regarding this clonotype: It is likely a read error: a sequence one base away is far more abundant. This chain joins TRBV12-3 or TRBV12-4 and TRBJ1-2; possible D gene TRBD1, 6 bases. This CDR3 comprises 13 residues. The CDR3 nucleotides read TGTACCAGCAGTTTAGGGGGGTACTATGGCTACACCTTC. This codes for CTSSLGGYYGYTF.

V and J are TRBV20-1 and TRBJ2-7; TRBD2 agrees at 12 bases. Germline assignment: CDR1 DFQATT and CDR2 SNEGSKA (reference sequence). CDR3 length: 18 residues. With V trimmed by 0 bases and J by 7 bases, 16 bases remained unmatched. The CDR3, as DNA: TGCAGTGCTAGAGAGGCTAGCGGGGGGGCCGATTATTTCAATGAGCAGTACTTC. This codes for CSAREASGGADYFNEQYF.

V gene TRBV4-3 combines with J gene TRBJ2-3; D tentatively reads TRBD1 or TRBD2 (8 bases each). Germline loops: CDR1 LGHNA, CDR2 YSLEER. CDR3 length: 18 residues. Trimming removed 0 bases from V and 1 base from J, with 17 bases in between. This CDR3 reads CASSQDRGGDRRTDTQYF. CDR3 in DNA: TGCGCCAGCAGCCAAGATCGGGGGGGGGACAGGCGCACAGATACGCAGTATTTT.

The chain links TRBV2 to TRBJ1-1, with D possibly being TRBD1 (5 bases). The CDR3 consists of 14 residues. CDR1 is SNHLY, CDR2 FYNNEI, per germline. The germline V and J ends were trimmed by 7 bases and 4 bases, with 16 bases remaining between them. For the CDR3, the DNA is TGTGCCAGCACCGAAGGTAATAGGGGCACTGAAGCTTTCTTT. Translating gives CASTEGNRGTEAFF.

The V and J genes are TRBV12-3 or TRBV12-4 and TRBJ1-1, with 9 bases that match TRBD1. This CDR3 comprises 14 residues. Unmatched junction bases numbered 8, after V lost 6 bases and J lost 6 bases. The CDR3 bases are TGTGCCAGCAGGGCAAGACAGGGGGACTCTGAAGCTTTCTTT. Translating gives CASRARQGDSEAFF.

The CDR3 sequence: CASSFRRGGYTF. The CDR3 bases are TGTGCCAGCTCCTTTCGACGGGGAGGCTACACCTTC. The chain combines TRBV12-3 or TRBV12-4 with TRBJ1-2; D gene uncertain. The length of the CDR3 is 12 residues. Trimming removed 8 bases from V and 8 bases from J, with 15 bases in between.

This clonotype has a count of ten or more. CDR3 protein: CASSLGGAIDTQYF. In nucleotides, the CDR3 is TGTGCCAGCAGCTTAGGGGGGGCAATAGATACGCAGTATTTT. V and J are TRBV7-2 and TRBJ2-3; tentatively, D is TRBD1 or TRBD2 (6 bases each). This CDR3 is 14 amino acids long. From germline, CDR1 is SGHTA and CDR2 FQGNSA. The germline V and J ends were trimmed by 1 base and 5 bases, with 10 bases remaining between them. Supplemented by reference TRBV7-2 and TRBJ2-3, the full variable domain reads GAGVSQSPSNKVTEKGKDVELRCDPISGHTALYWYRQSLGQGLEFLIYFQGNSAPDKSGLPSDRFSAERTGGSVSTLTIQRTQQEDSAVYLCASSLGGAIDTQYFGPGTRLTVL.

V is TRBV9 and J is TRBJ1-6, with 10 bases fitting TRBD1. Trimming removed 3 bases from V and 9 bases from J; junction bases left unmatched: 12. In germline, CDR1 is SGDLS, CDR2 YYNGEE. This CDR3 is built from 17 residues. CDR3 sequence (DNA): TGTGCCAGCAGCGAAATGCCGGGACAGGGGTTCAGTTCACCCCTCCACTTT. Its protein is CASSEMPGQGFSSPLHF.

This rearrangement joins TRBV5-1 to TRBJ1-1; D not resolved. The length of the CDR3 is 15 residues. Germline V gene lookup returns CDR1 SGHRS and CDR2 YFSETQ. Trimming took off 1 base at V and 1 base at J, with 11 bases between the two ends. Written as DNA, the CDR3 is TGCGCCAGCAGCTTGACCCTTTCAGGGAACACTGAAGCTTTCTTT. It encodes CASSLTLSGNTEAFF.

This clonotype was observed a few times. DNA for the CDR3: TGCAGTGCTAGACAGGGTGAGACTGAAGCTTTCTTT. It yields the protein CSARQGETEAFF. The rearrangement joins TRBV20-1 to TRBJ1-1; possible D gene TRBD1, 5 bases. There are 12 residues in the CDR3. Looked up from germline, CDR1 is DFQATT and CDR2 is SNEGSKA (reference sequence). The V end lost 2 bases, the J end lost 5 bases, and 9 bases lay between the germline ends.

This clonotype was seen only a few times. This chain uses TRBV5-1 with TRBJ1-6; TRBD1 matches at 8 bases. Losses at the gene ends were 0 bases for V and 8 bases for J; bases not matched to a gene: 4. This CDR3 is 15 amino acids long. Germline V gene data show CDR1 as SGHRS and CDR2 as YFSETQ. The CDR3 coding sequence is TGCGCCAGCAGCTTGGCGGACAGGGACCATTCACCCCTCCACTTT. Translating gives CASSLADRDHSPLHF.